What follows are 6 T cell receptor beta chains derived from one specimen sequenced in a study of T cell repertoires in cytomegalovirus infection. MiXCR, applied by TCRdb to the reads, yields one record per CDR3 protein. This repertoire shows 450,000 to 600,000 distinct CDR3 sequences, 11% found once; its top ten account for about 9.4%. Specimen: PBMCs. Receptors were obtained from a human donor in good health (CMV status not recorded). Some clones in this sample may be carry-over from other donors' samples.

There are a few counts of this clonotype. The V and J genes are TRBV10-3 and TRBJ1-5, with 7 bases identical to TRBD1. V was pared by 4 bases and J by 5 bases, with 8 bases of the junction left unmatched. The CDR3 spans 15 residues. Looked up from germline, CDR1 is ENHRY and CDR2 is SYGVKD. CDR3 in DNA: TGTGCCATCAGTGTAGGACAGGAGGTGGATCAGCCCCAGCATTTT. It translates to CAISVGQEVDQPQHF.

The chain combines TRBV20-1 with TRBJ2-5; no clear D gene. Germline loops: CDR1 DFQATT, CDR2 SNEGSKA (reference sequence). V lost 1 base and J lost 5, with 11 bases in between. The CDR3 has 13 residues. The CDR3 region has the DNA TGCAGTGCTAGAGGGAGCTCGCGGGAGACCCAGTACTTC. Translated, it gives CSARGSSRETQYF.

The chain recombines TRBV9 with TRBJ1-1; a weak D match, TRBD1 (6 bases). There are 16 residues in the CDR3. V lost 0 bases to trimming and J lost 5 bases, with 17 bases between them. Germline V lookup: CDR1 SGDLS, CDR2 YYNGEE. CDR3 nucleotides: TGTGCCAGCAGCGTAGCCCGGACAGTGGTGGATACTGAAGCTTTCTTT. It codes for CASSVARTVVDTEAFF.

This chain connects TRBV20-1 to TRBJ1-5; 8 nucleotides match TRBD1. J lost 3 bases, V lost 5 bases, and 3 bases had no gene match. The germline V gene has CDR1 DFQATT and CDR2 SNEGSKA (reference sequence). This CDR3 is built from 13 residues. The DNA for the CDR3 is TGCAGTGCTGGGACAGGCTTCAATCAGCCCCAGCATTTT. This codes for CSAGTGFNQPQHF.

Many counts were recorded for this clonotype. The rearrangement uses TRBV7-2 and TRBJ2-7; 7 bases align to TRBD2. CDR1 and CDR2 from the germline V gene are SGHTA and FQGNSA. The CDR3 has 15 residues. Trimming at V came to 1 base and at J to 1 base, leaving 4 bases not matched to a gene. CDR3 sequence (DNA): TGTGCCAGCAGCTTAGTAGCGGGTTTTTCCTACGAGCAGTACTTC. This encodes CASSLVAGFSYEQYF.

This clonotype was counted at least ten times. The chain recombines TRBV7-3 with TRBJ2-1; no definite D call. The CDR3 is made up of 13 amino acids. Germline assignment: CDR1 SGHTA and CDR2 FQGTGA. Trimming removed 8 bases from V and 1 base from J, with 9 bases in between. Here the CDR3 reads CASGDGSYNEQFF. CDR3 DNA: TGTGCCAGCGGCGACGGGTCCTACAATGAGCAGTTCTTC.